This TCR beta chain is from a study of response to subunit inactivated influenza vaccine. The study's findings and limits: It was the authors' suggestion that each seasonal influenza vaccination recruits few new T cells.

TCRdb itself ran the RT-PCR reads through MiXCR, one entry per CDR3 protein. The sample contains about 520,000 distinct CDR3 sequences, less than 30% of which appear only once. Germline lookup yields CDR1 DFQATT and CDR2 SNEGSKA (reference sequence). The CDR3 contains 11 residues. Trimming removed 6 bases from V and 5 bases from J, with 10 bases in between. Note on this clonotype: Its antigen is undetermined.

The clonotype was recovered from a man between 45 and 60 years old who received an inactivated influenza vaccine. The chain carries TRBV20-1 and TRBJ2-5; D is undetermined. Sequencing used CD4+ T cells sorted from PBMCs, obtained approximately 5 days after vaccination. CDR3 protein: CSAVLQETQYF. CDR3 DNA sequence: TGCAGTGCGGTGCTCCAGGAGACCCAGTACTTC.